These T cell receptor beta chains were read from a single sample in a study of blood T cell repertoires in COVID-19. Some clones are missing from TCRdb's copy, which holds only in-frame ones; the method was immunoSEQ multiplex PCR. The data contain about 670,000 clones, 75% to 90% of them singletons. What was sequenced was peripheral blood. These TCRs come from a young woman with acute or convalescent COVID-19. Both conserved end residues are part of each CDR3. The D gene is left open where the match is weak. Only part of the rows carry a size: once, few, many, or a class if the clone is expanded.

cdr3_length j_call v_call clone_size d_call cdr3_nt cdr3_aa
14 TRBJ2-3 TRBV28 NA TRBD2 TGTGCCAGCAGTATGGGGGGGGGCACAGATACGCAGTATTTT CASSMGGGTDTQYF
18 TRBJ2-2 TRBV6-4 few TRBD2 TGTGCCAGCAGTGACTCGAGCGGTAGCGGGGGGATTCCCGGGGAGCTGTTTTTT CASSDSSGSGGIPGELFF
13 TRBJ1-1 TRBV11-3 NA NA TGTGCCAGCAGCTTAGAGTACATGACTGAAGCTTTCTTT CASSLEYMTEAFF
16 TRBJ1-5 TRBV5-5 NA NA TGTGCCAGCAGCTTCGAGGGGGGGTTAAGCAATCAGCCCCAGCATTTT CASSFEGGLSNQPQHF
15 TRBJ2-2 TRBV2 NA TRBD2 TGTGCCAGCAGTGGAGCTAGCGGGGGGTCAGGGGAGCTGTTTTTT CASSGASGGSGELFF
14 TRBJ2-7 TRBV18 NA NA TGTGCCAGCTCACCGACACAGGCTGCCCACGAGCAGTACTTC CASSPTQAAHEQYF
14 TRBJ1-1 TRBV24-1 NA NA TGTGCCACCAGTGAAAGACCAGGGGACGGAGAAGCTTTCTTT CATSERPGDGEAFF
13 TRBJ2-7 TRBV7-9 NA NA TGTGCCAGCAGCGGTCGTCAGGGCTACGAGCAGTACTTC CASSGRQGYEQYF
14 TRBJ2-5 TRBV7-9 NA TRBD2 TGTGCCAGCAGCTTATTGCTAGCGGTAGAGACCCAGTACTTC CASSLLLAVETQYF
14 TRBJ1-2 TRBV19 NA NA TGTGCCAGTAGTATTCAGGGGTCGACGAGTGGCTACACCTTC CASSIQGSTSGYTF
15 TRBJ2-2 TRBV11-2 once NA TGTGCCAGCAGCTTAGGGGGGGTGAACACCGGGGAGCTGTTTTTT CASSLGGVNTGELFF
15 TRBJ2-7 TRBV5-1 few TRBD2 TGCGCCAGCAGCTCCTATAGCGGGGGTATGTACGAGCAGTACTTC CASSSYSGGMYEQYF
15 TRBJ1-4 TRBV4-3 NA NA TGCGCCAGCAGCCAAGGGGGGGGAAATAATGAAAAACTGTTTTTT CASSQGGGNNEKLFF
15 TRBJ1-4 TRBV6-5 NA NA TGTGCCAGCAGTTACTCGTCAGGGCCCAATGAAAAACTGTTTTTT CASSYSSGPNEKLFF
12 TRBJ2-7 TRBV11-2 NA NA TGTGCCAGCAGCCGTATGTCCTACGAGCAGTACTTC CASSRMSYEQYF
12 TRBJ1-1 TRBV12-5 NA NA TGTGCTAGTGGGACCGGGGGGACTGAAGCTTTCTTT CASGTGGTEAFF
15 TRBJ2-7 TRBV4-1 NA TRBD2 TGCGCCAGCAGCCAAGAGGGGACTAGAGTCTACGAGCAGTACTTC CASSQEGTRVYEQYF
14 TRBJ1-6 TRBV9 NA NA TGTGCCAGCAGCGTAGAACAGGGAAATTCACCCCTCCACTTT CASSVEQGNSPLHF